Presented here are 30 T cell receptor beta chains from one specimen sequenced in a study of Tregs in tolerant kidney transplant recipients. Sequenced by immunoSEQ multiplex PCR; TCRdb stores in-frame clones only, minus some. The data hold about 240,000 clones, with around 81% observed a single time. Material for sequencing was CD4+ T cells from blood. Receptor source: a human donor in good health.

V is TRBV7-2 and J is TRBJ2-7; D remains unclear. V lost 1 base and J 2 bases, leaving 6 bases between the germline ends. The germline V gene encodes CDR1 SGHTA and CDR2 FQGNSA. The CDR3 extends over 13 amino acids. In nucleotides, the CDR3 is TGTGCCAGCAGCTTAGGCAGCCCCTACGAGCAGTACTTC. Residues: CASSLGSPYEQYF.

The genes are TRBV9 and TRBJ1-1, with 8 bases fitting TRBD1. This CDR3 has 16 residues. Germline CDR1 SGDLS, CDR2 YYNGEE. J gave up 4 bases and V 0 bases, and 8 bases lay outside the gene matches. The CDR3 DNA reads TGTGCCAGCAGCGTAGCAGGGGGCGGACATAGCACTGAAGCTTTCTTT. It encodes CASSVAGGGHSTEAFF.

This clone was counted a single time. This chain links TRBV5-1 with TRBJ2-5; TRBD2 matches at 11 bases. CDR1 is SGHRS, CDR2 YFSETQ, per germline. This CDR3 contains 16 residues. V shed 0 bases, J shed 2 bases, and the junction held 3 bases outside the gene matches. For the CDR3, the DNA is TGCGCCAGCAGCTTGGCGGGGACTAGCGGACAAGAGACCCAGTACTTC. It translates to CASSLAGTSGQETQYF. The full variable domain, its missing parts supplied by reference TRBV5-1 and TRBJ2-5, is KAGVTQTPRYLIKTRGQQVTLSCSPISGHRSVSWYQQTPGQGLQFLFEYFSETQRNKGNFPGRFSGRQFSNSRSEMNVSTLELGDSALYLCASSLAGTSGQETQYFGPGTRLLVL.

The chain has TRBV7-6 and TRBJ2-1; D is possibly TRBD2 (5 bases). This CDR3 spans 15 amino acids. The V gene's germline CDR1 is SGHVS and CDR2 FNYEAQ. Trimming left V 1 base short and J 2 bases short, with 9 bases between. CDR3 sequence reads: CASSLELATYNEQFF. As DNA, the CDR3 is TGTGCCAGCAGCTTAGAGCTAGCTACCTACAATGAGCAGTTCTTC.

This chain uses TRBV4-1 with TRBJ1-5; 9 bases agree with TRBD1. Germline CDR1 reads MGHRA; CDR2 reads YSYEKL. J gave up 6 bases and V 0 bases, and 6 bases lay outside the gene matches. This CDR3 is built from 16 residues. CDR3 sequence (DNA): TGCGCCAGCAGCCAAGACTGGACAGGGGAGGGTCAGCCCCAGCATTTT. Its protein product is CASSQDWTGEGQPQHF.

V usage is TRBV6-6 and J usage is TRBJ2-5, with a weak D call TRBD1 (5 bases). CDR3 length: 12 amino acids. CDR1 MNHNY and CDR2 SVGAGI come from the germline V gene (reference sequence). V lost 7 bases, J lost 1 base, and 7 bases lay in between. CDR3 nucleotide sequence: TGTGCCAGCAAAGACAGCCAAGAGACCCAGTACTTC. It specifies CASKDSQETQYF.

The chain carries TRBV7-2 and TRBJ2-7; tentatively, D is TRBD1 (5 bases). This CDR3 region has 13 residues. Between the trimmed V and J ends, which lost 6 bases and 4 bases, there was a span of 13 bases. Germline V CDR1 and CDR2: SGHTA, FQGNSA. CDR3 residues: CASRPEGDYEQYF. CDR3 nucleotides: TGTGCCAGCAGGCCAGAAGGGGATTACGAGCAGTACTTC.

The rearrangement links TRBV6-5 to TRBJ1-4, with D possibly matching TRBD1 (5 bases). Trimming removed 2 bases at V and 8 bases at J, with 12 bases between. This CDR3 spans 14 amino acids. CDR1 and CDR2 from the germline V gene are MNHEY and SVGAGI. CDR3 DNA: TGTGCCAGCAGTTACCAGGGTGTTAGGGAAAAACTGTTTTTT. Encoded protein: CASSYQGVREKLFF.

This clone was detected once. The chain uses TRBV18 and TRBJ2-3, with 9 bases identical to TRBD2. The J segment lost 0 bases and the V segment lost 0 bases, leaving 7 bases of the junction unmatched. There are 18 residues in the CDR3. The V gene's germline CDR1 is KGHSH and CDR2 LQKENI. CDR3 coding DNA: TGTGCCAGCTCACCACCAAGCGGGGGGCTGGCTAGCACAGATACGCAGTATTTT. Amino acids: CASSPPSGGLASTDTQYF.

Comment on this clone: Other DNA sequences from this sample encode an identical CDR3 as well. This sequence joins TRBV6-1 and TRBJ2-6, with 7 bases aligning to TRBD2. Germline loops: CDR1 MNHNS, CDR2 SASEGT. V lost 6 bases to trimming and J lost 2 bases; unmatched junction nucleotides: 4. The CDR3 has 15 residues. CDR3 loop: CASRPGGAGANVLTF. CDR3 nucleotide sequence: TGTGCCAGCAGACCGGGGGGTGCTGGGGCCAACGTCCTGACTTTC.

In the case of this clone: The same CDR3 can be traced to other DNA sequences in this sample. This chain links TRBV18 with TRBJ2-1; D uncertain. CDR1 KGHSH and CDR2 LQKENI come from the germline V gene. The CDR3 is 14 residues long. V gave up 2 bases and J gave up 2 bases, with 7 bases separating them. The CDR3 loop reads CASSPTRTYNEQFF. CDR3 in DNA: TGTGCCAGCTCACCAACACGGACCTACAATGAGCAGTTCTTC.

In its sample, this clone was seen once. V usage is TRBV6-1 and J usage is TRBJ2-5; TRBD1 matches 7 bases. J gave up 7 bases and V 4 bases, and 18 bases lay outside the gene matches. The CDR3 is made up of 17 amino acids. Per the germline V gene, CDR1 is MNHNS and CDR2 is SASEGT. The CDR3 sequence: CASSGPLRTGAFGTQYF. The CDR3 bases are TGTGCCAGCAGTGGCCCTCTAAGGACAGGTGCCTTCGGGACCCAGTACTTC.

The rearrangement joins TRBV7-9 to TRBJ1-1; D is unresolved. The CDR3 length is 15 residues. CDR1 is SEHNR and CDR2 is FQNEAQ in the germline V gene (reference sequence). V lost 2 bases to trimming and J lost 1 base, with 11 bases between them. The CDR3 protein is CASSLTAHGNTEAFF. DNA for the CDR3: TGTGCCAGCAGCTTAACGGCACACGGGAACACTGAAGCTTTCTTT. Together with reference TRBV7-9 and TRBJ1-1, the CDR3 gives the full variable domain: DTGVSQNPRHKITKRGQNVTFRCDPISEHNRLYWYRQTLGQGPEFLTYFQNEAQLEKSRLLSDRFSAERPKGSFSTLEIQRTEQGDSAMYLCASSLTAHGNTEAFFGQGTRLTVV.

This sequence joins TRBV11-2 and TRBJ2-7; 7 nucleotides align to TRBD2. The J segment lost 1 base and the V segment lost 6 bases, leaving 9 bases of the junction unmatched. The CDR3 contains 15 residues. Germline CDR1 and CDR2: SGHAT and FQNNGV. The CDR3 region is CASSQMASGSYEQYF. The CDR3 coding sequence is TGTGCCAGCAGTCAAATGGCTAGCGGTTCCTACGAGCAGTACTTC.

J is TRBJ1-3 and V is TRBV6-6, with 8 bases that match TRBD1. The germline CDR1 and CDR2 sequences are MNHNY and SVGAGI (reference sequence). V lost 10 bases and J lost 2; bases outside the gene matches: 4. The CDR3 runs 13 residues. The CDR3 is CAIQGAAGNTIYF. The CDR3 nucleotides are TGTGCCATTCAGGGGGCAGCTGGAAACACCATATATTTT.

In nucleotides, the CDR3 is TGCGCCAGCAGCTTGGGTGCAGGGGGGCCCGAGCTGTTTTTT. It yields the protein CASSLGAGGPELFF. The chain has TRBV5-1 and TRBJ2-2; the D gene is possibly TRBD1 (7 bases). Germline V gene sequence: CDR1 SGHRS, CDR2 YFSETQ. The ends were cut back, 0 bases at V and 11 bases at J, with 14 bases in the middle. This CDR3 region has 14 residues.

This clone has just one count. This chain joins TRBV5-1 and TRBJ2-1; D not resolved. The CDR3 is 14 amino acids. V was clipped by 0 bases and J by 5 bases, with 9 bases between them. CDR1 and CDR2 from the germline V gene are SGHRS and YFSETQ. CDR3 sequence: CASSLGRADNEQFF. The DNA for the CDR3 is TGCGCCAGCAGCTTGGGTAGGGCGGACAATGAGCAGTTCTTC.

This chain uses TRBV7-8 with TRBJ2-2, with D unresolved. This CDR3 contains 14 residues. Between the trimmed V and J ends, which lost 0 bases and 4 bases, there was a span of 6 bases. Germline lookup yields CDR1 SGHVS and CDR2 FQNEAQ. CDR3 nucleotide sequence: TGTGCCAGCAGCTTAGCAGTTACCACCGGGGAGCTGTTTTTT. Translation: CASSLAVTTGELFF.

The J gene is TRBJ2-7, the V gene TRBV9; 7 bases agree with TRBD1. There are 14 residues in the CDR3. Germline CDR1 reads SGDLS; CDR2 reads YYNGEE. The CDR3 spells CATQKGAPSYEQYF. The CDR3, as DNA: TGTGCAACCCAGAAGGGGGCCCCCTCCTACGAGCAGTACTTC.

In the case of this clone: The junction does not match germline at one end; this may be a read error. This chain joins TRBV11-2 and TRBJ1-6; D remains unclear. Germline V gene sequence: CDR1 SGHAT, CDR2 FQNNGV. CDR3 length equals 15 residues. Here the CDR3 reads CAGSPGRDYNSPLHF. For the CDR3, the DNA is TGTGCCGGCAGCCCCGGGAGGGACTATAATTCACCCCTCCACTTT.

J is TRBJ1-1 and V is TRBV7-9; D is unclear. CDR3 length equals 14 residues. The V end lost 1 base, the J end lost 0 bases, and 6 bases lay between the germline ends. CDR1 is SEHNR, CDR2 FQNEAQ, per germline (reference sequence). The CDR3: CASSLVSLNTEAFF. The DNA for the CDR3 is TGTGCCAGCAGCTTAGTGTCGCTGAACACTGAAGCTTTCTTT.

The genes are TRBV5-1 and TRBJ1-1; 8 nucleotides line up with TRBD1. This CDR3 has 15 amino acids. The V segment lost 6 bases and the J segment 0 bases; nucleotides outside the gene matches: 7. Germline values: CDR1 SGHRS, CDR2 YFSETQ. For the CDR3, the DNA is TGCGCCAGCAAAACAGGGGGGTCGATGAACACTGAAGCTTTCTTT. Translating gives CASKTGGSMNTEAFF.

This chain uses TRBV27 with TRBJ2-7; the match to TRBD1 covers 10 bases. V lost 6 bases, J lost 3 bases, and 2 bases stayed unmatched. Germline CDR1 reads MNHEY; CDR2 reads SMNVEV (reference sequence). The CDR3 length is 13 residues. CDR3 in amino acids: CASSGDRGYEQYF. As DNA, the CDR3 is TGTGCCAGCAGCGGGGACAGGGGCTACGAGCAGTACTTC.

The chain carries TRBV7-3 and TRBJ2-1, with D possibly called TRBD1 or TRBD2 (5 bases each). The V end lost 2 bases, the J end lost 3 bases, and 11 bases lay between the germline ends. Per germline, CDR1 SGHTA and CDR2 FQGTGA. CDR3 length: 15 amino acids. The CDR3 DNA sequence: TGTGCCAGCAGCTTATTCGGGGACCTCTACAATGAGCAGTTCTTC. Translated: CASSLFGDLYNEQFF.

This chain uses TRBV7-9 with TRBJ2-7; D might be TRBD1 (5 bases). Looked up from germline, CDR1 is SEHNR and CDR2 is FQNEAQ (reference sequence). The CDR3 totals 13 residues. Trimming left V 2 bases short and J 5 bases short, with 10 bases between. DNA of the CDR3: TGTGCCAGCAGCTTAATGGACATTCACGAGCAGTACTTC. Its translation is CASSLMDIHEQYF.

V gene TRBV18 combines with J gene TRBJ1-4, with 7 bases identical to TRBD1. The germline gives CDR1 KGHSH, CDR2 LQKENI. V was clipped by 4 bases and J by 5 bases; unmatched bases: 10. This CDR3 spans 16 amino acids. The CDR3 reads CASSLRQGGGNEKLFF. DNA of the CDR3: TGTGCCAGCTCACTCCGACAGGGTGGAGGGAATGAAAAACTGTTTTTT.

This sequence joins TRBV9 and TRBJ1-2; TRBD1 is a possible D gene (5 bases). The CDR3 length is 16 residues. Germline values: CDR1 SGDLS, CDR2 YYNGEE. With 0 bases removed from V and 7 bases from J, the gap between germline ends came to 19 bases. The CDR3 DNA sequence: TGTGCCAGCAGCGTAGCGCCGTCCGGAGGCAGGGTTGGCTACACCTTC. Its translation is CASSVAPSGGRVGYTF.

DNA of the CDR3: TGTGCCTGGGGGAAACAGGACCTCCGAACTTACGAGCAGTACTTC. Translated, it gives CAWGKQDLRTYEQYF. This chain uses TRBV30 with TRBJ2-7, with D tentatively TRBD1 (5 bases). The CDR3 is made up of 15 amino acids. Germline V lookup: CDR1 GTSNPN, CDR2 SVGIG (reference sequence). V was shortened by 5 bases and J by 4 bases, with 21 bases between the two germline ends.

This clone was seen just once. At one end the junction does not follow the germline gene, possibly because of a read error. This chain links TRBV7-9 with TRBJ1-2, with 7 bases matching TRBD1. Germline V gene sequence: CDR1 SEHNR, CDR2 FQNEAQ (reference sequence). This CDR3 comprises 13 residues. The CDR3: CASSLDNDRDGIF. CDR3 in DNA: TGTGCCAGCAGCTTAGACAACGACAGGGACGGGATCTTC.

This clone was detected only a few times. The chain is built from TRBV7-2 and TRBJ1-1; D unresolved. The CDR3 covers 13 residues. Germline CDR1 reads SGHTA; CDR2 reads FQGNSA. V shed 4 bases and J shed 0 bases, with 6 bases lying between them. The CDR3 DNA reads TGTGCCAGCAGCTACACAGTGAACACTGAAGCTTTCTTT. Protein sequence: CASSYTVNTEAFF.